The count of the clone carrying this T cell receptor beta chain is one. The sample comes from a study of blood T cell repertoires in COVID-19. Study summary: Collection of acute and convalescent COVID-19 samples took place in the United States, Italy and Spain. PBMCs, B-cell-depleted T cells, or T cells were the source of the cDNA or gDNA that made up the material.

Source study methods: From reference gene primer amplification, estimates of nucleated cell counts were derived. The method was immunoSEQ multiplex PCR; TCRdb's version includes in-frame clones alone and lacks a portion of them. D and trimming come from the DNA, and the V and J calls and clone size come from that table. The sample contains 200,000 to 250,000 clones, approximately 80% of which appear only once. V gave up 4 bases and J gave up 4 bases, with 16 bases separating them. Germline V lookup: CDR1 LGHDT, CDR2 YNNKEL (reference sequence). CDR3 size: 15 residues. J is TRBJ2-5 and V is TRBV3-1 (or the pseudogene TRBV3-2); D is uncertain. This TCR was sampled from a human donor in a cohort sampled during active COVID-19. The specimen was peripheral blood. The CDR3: CASSPLSNSGETQYF. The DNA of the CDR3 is TGTGCCAGCAGCCCCCTGTCGAATTCGGGAGAGACCCAGTACTTC.